These 15 T cell receptor beta chains share one sample of origin, sequenced in a study of T cell responses to AZD1222 COVID-19 vaccine. Profiling relied on immunoSEQ multiplex PCR, and the TCRdb table lists in-frame clones only, not all of them. The sample contains 95,000 to 150,000 clones, about 88% of which appear only once. The sequenced sample was peripheral blood, obtained on day 0 of AZD1222 vaccination. Source of these receptors: an adult in good health.

This clone was recorded a few times. Here the CDR3 DNA reads TGTGCCAGCAGTTACCGGGAGGGCTCCTACAATGAGCAGTTCTTC. Protein: CASSYREGSYNEQFF. The genes are TRBV6-2 or TRBV6-3 and TRBJ2-1, with 8 nucleotides matching TRBD2. The CDR3 is 15 residues long. The germline gives CDR1 MNHEY, CDR2 SVGEGT. The V and J ends lost 2 bases and 0 bases, in that order; junction bases with no gene match: 0.

The V and J genes are TRBV5-1 and TRBJ2-7, with TRBD2 matching over 7 bases. J lost 4 bases, V lost 2 bases, and 6 bases had no gene match. Germline CDR1 SGHRS, CDR2 YFSETQ. The CDR3 contains 14 residues. This chain's CDR3 is CASSLGLDWYEQYF. CDR3 DNA: TGCGCCAGCAGCTTAGGACTAGATTGGTACGAGCAGTACTTC.

For this clone: Different DNA sequences within this sample yield the same CDR3. This chain joins TRBV11-2 and TRBJ1-2; 8 bases agree with TRBD1. CDR3 length equals 14 residues. Per the germline V gene, CDR1 is SGHAT and CDR2 is FQNNGV. The J segment lost 4 bases and the V segment lost 1 base, leaving 2 bases of the junction unmatched. CDR3 coding DNA: TGTGCCAGCAGCTTAGTCCAGGGGGCCTATGGCTACACCTTC. This gives the protein CASSLVQGAYGYTF.

This clone has just one count. The chain employs TRBV9 and TRBJ2-2, with D perhaps matching TRBD2 (5 bases). CDR3 size: 16 residues. Deletions cut 4 bases from V and 0 bases from J, with 13 bases between. Germline V lookup: CDR1 SGDLS, CDR2 YYNGEE. DNA for the CDR3: TGTGCCAGCAGCCTGACTACGGGGACGAACACCGGGGAGCTGTTTTTT. Translation gives CASSLTTGTNTGELFF.

In nucleotides, the CDR3 is TGTGCCAGCAGCCACACAGGGGACTTTAACTATGGCTACACCTTC. Its protein is CASSHTGDFNYGYTF. This chain links TRBV7-9 with TRBJ1-2, with 7 bases matching TRBD1. V shed 5 bases, J shed 1 base, and the junction held 7 bases outside the gene matches. The CDR3 runs to 15 residues. In germline, CDR1 is SEHNR, CDR2 FQNEAQ (reference sequence).

This chain connects TRBV11-2 to TRBJ1-2; D not certain. V lost 5 bases and J lost 3, with 10 bases in between. Germline CDR1 reads SGHAT; CDR2 reads FQNNGV. This CDR3 region has 13 residues. The DNA for the CDR3 is TGTGCCAGCAGCCCGCCACGGGACTATGGCTACACCTTC. Translating gives CASSPPRDYGYTF. Drawing the rest from reference TRBV11-2 and TRBJ1-2, the complete variable domain is EAGVAQSPRYKIIEKRQSVAFWCNPISGHATLYWYQQILGQGPKLLIQFQNNGVVDDSQLPKDRFSAERLKGVDSTLKIQPAKLEDSAVYLCASSPPRDYGYTFGSGTRLTVV.

The V gene is TRBV30, the J gene TRBJ2-7, with TRBD1 matching 7 bases. Germline assignment: CDR1 GTSNPN and CDR2 SVGIG (reference sequence). Trimming took 3 bases from V and 1 from J; bases not matched to a gene: 3. The CDR3 spans 13 residues. The DNA of the CDR3 is TGTGCCTGGAGCATGGACAGGTCCTACGAGCAGTACTTC. It specifies CAWSMDRSYEQYF.

The V gene is TRBV3-1 (or the pseudogene TRBV3-2), the J gene TRBJ2-7; D unresolved. Deletions cut 4 bases from V and 6 bases from J, with 7 bases between. Germline V gene data show CDR1 as LGHDT and CDR2 as YNNKEL (reference sequence). The CDR3 runs 11 residues. The CDR3 spells CASSLGREQYF. The DNA for the CDR3 is TGTGCCAGCAGCCTAGGCCGCGAGCAGTACTTC.

The chain recombines TRBV7-2 with TRBJ2-3; 12 positions agree with TRBD2. The CDR3 is 15 residues long. Germline lookup yields CDR1 SGHTA and CDR2 FQGNSA. V lost 2 bases, J lost 6 bases, and 3 bases stayed unmatched. DNA for the CDR3: TGTGCCAGCAGCTTAAACCTAGCGGGGGGGGATACGCAGTATTTT. Translating it yields CASSLNLAGGDTQYF. The variable domain in full, with the rest retrieved from reference TRBV7-2 and TRBJ2-3, is GAGVSQSPSNKVTEKGKDVELRCDPISGHTALYWYRQSLGQGLEFLIYFQGNSAPDKSGLPSDRFSAERTGGSVSTLTIQRTQQEDSAVYLCASSLNLAGGDTQYFGPGTRLTVL.

The rearrangement links TRBV13 to TRBJ2-2; TRBD2 aligns across 10 bases. The CDR3 is 17 residues long. Germline trimming cut 5 bases from V and 6 bases from J; bases unmatched to any gene: 12. CDR1 and CDR2 from the germline V gene are PRHDT and FYEKMQ (reference sequence). The CDR3 region is CASSPSGGAVAAGELFF. For the CDR3, the DNA is TGTGCCAGCAGCCCCAGCGGGGGGGCCGTGGCGGCCGGGGAGCTGTTTTTT.

This chain connects TRBV18 to TRBJ1-1; the D gene is possibly TRBD1 (6 bases). This CDR3 comprises 15 residues. Looked up from germline, CDR1 is KGHSH and CDR2 is LQKENI. With 3 bases removed from V and 1 base from J, the gap between germline ends came to 12 bases. This CDR3 reads CASSPNKQGNTEAFF. Here the CDR3 DNA reads TGTGCCAGCTCACCCAATAAACAGGGGAACACTGAAGCTTTCTTT.

This clone was seen just once. This chain uses TRBV7-2 with TRBJ2-5; the D gene is possibly TRBD2 (5 bases). The germline V gene encodes CDR1 SGHTA and CDR2 FQGNSA. V shed 3 bases and J shed 2 bases, with 13 bases lying between them. This CDR3 comprises 15 residues. The CDR3: CASSFTFERQETQYF. The CDR3 bases are TGTGCCAGCAGCTTTACATTCGAGCGGCAAGAGACCCAGTACTTC.

The V call is TRBV19, the J call TRBJ2-1; TRBD2 matches at 10 bases. V was clipped by 3 bases and J by 6 bases; unmatched bases: 14. CDR1 is LNHDA and CDR2 is SQIVND in the germline V gene (reference sequence). The CDR3 runs to 18 residues. The CDR3: CASSMGGPSGSYRNEQFF. CDR3 nucleotides: TGTGCCAGTAGTATGGGGGGACCTAGCGGGAGTTATCGCAATGAGCAGTTCTTC.

The chain links TRBV9 to TRBJ1-2; D perhaps matches TRBD1 (6 bases). CDR3 length: 14 residues. V was shortened by 0 bases and J by 7 bases, with 13 bases between the two germline ends. The V gene's germline CDR1 is SGDLS and CDR2 YYNGEE. The CDR3 DNA reads as TGTGCCAGCAGCGTAGTGTCGGGGGCTGCTGGCTACACCTTC. Translating it yields CASSVVSGAAGYTF.

V gene TRBV29-1 combines with J gene TRBJ2-3; D ambiguous. The germline V gene has CDR1 SQVTM and CDR2 ANQGSEA. Trimming took 5 bases from V and 1 from J, leaving 13 bases between them. The CDR3 covers 14 residues. The CDR3 is CSVKARSGTDTQYF. DNA for the CDR3: TGCAGCGTTAAGGCGCGAAGCGGCACAGATACGCAGTATTTT.